These 16 T cell receptor beta chains share one sample of origin, sequenced in a study of OX40 agonist ivuxolimab in advanced cancers. The assay was immunoSEQ multiplex PCR, and TCRdb's table has in-frame clones only and misses some. The profile covers 65,000 to 80,000 clones, with 70% to 90% appearing a single time and approximately 0.99% taken by the ten largest. The sample was CD4+ or CD8+ T cells sorted from blood, taken in a trial of the OX40 agonist ivuxolimab. These receptors originate from an adult with an advanced solid tumor such as melanoma, head and neck, liver or kidney cancer.

CDR3 protein: CAITPQANYGYTF. CDR3 DNA: TGTGCCATCACGCCCCAGGCGAACTATGGCTACACCTTC. V is TRBV10-3 and J is TRBJ1-2; D gene ambiguous. Germline lookup yields CDR1 ENHRY and CDR2 SYGVKD. This CDR3 is 13 amino acids long. V was clipped by 7 bases and J by 2 bases, with 11 bases between them.

V is TRBV11-2 and J is TRBJ1-1; D is perhaps TRBD1 (5 bases). Germline V gene lookup returns CDR1 SGHAT and CDR2 FQNNGV. There are 17 residues in the CDR3. V lost 1 base, J lost 1 base, and 16 bases lay in between. CDR3 region: CASSLVGPGQANTEAFF. CDR3 sequence (DNA): TGTGCCAGCAGCTTAGTCGGTCCAGGGCAGGCGAACACTGAAGCTTTCTTT.

The gene calls are TRBV7-9 and TRBJ1-1; 9 bases agree with TRBD1. CDR3 length equals 15 residues. V dropped 3 bases and J dropped 5; count of bases not matched to a gene: 7. Germline CDR1 reads SEHNR; CDR2 reads FQNEAQ (reference sequence). CDR3 amino acids: CASSLRDRARTEAFF. CDR3 nucleotides: TGTGCCAGCAGCTTGAGGGACAGGGCGAGGACTGAAGCTTTCTTT.

CDR3 in DNA: TGTGCCAGCAGCTTCTCAATTGGACTCGAAGAGACCCAGTACTTC. Protein: CASSFSIGLEETQYF. V and J are TRBV11-1 and TRBJ2-5, with D tentatively TRBD2 (5 bases). This CDR3 has 15 residues. With 3 bases removed from V and 3 bases from J, the gap between germline ends came to 14 bases. Germline values: CDR1 SGHAT, CDR2 FQDESV (reference sequence).

The chain carries TRBV10-3 and TRBJ1-1, with a weak D call TRBD1 (6 bases). The CDR3 has 13 amino acids. Germline CDR1 is ENHRY and CDR2 is SYGVKD. The ends were cut back, 6 bases at V and 6 bases at J, with 14 bases in the middle. CDR3 sequence reads: CAIRGDRTPEAFF. The CDR3 nucleotides are TGTGCCATCAGGGGAGACAGGACACCTGAAGCTTTCTTT.

This chain joins TRBV5-4 and TRBJ2-7, with a weak D call TRBD2 (6 bases). The CDR3 length is 15 residues. Deletions cut 1 base from V and 0 bases from J, with 11 bases between. Germline CDR1 is SGHNT and CDR2 is YYREEE (reference sequence). This CDR3 is CASSLLGGSSYEQYF. Here the CDR3 DNA reads TGTGCCAGCAGCTTGCTGGGGGGAAGCTCCTACGAGCAGTACTTC.

The V call is TRBV30, the J call TRBJ1-6, with D tentatively TRBD1 (5 bases). Germline V gene data show CDR1 as GTSNPN and CDR2 as SVGIG (reference sequence). V lost 2 bases and J lost 7, with 24 bases in between. This CDR3 has 18 amino acids. The CDR3 nucleotides read TGTGCCTGGAGTATGCTACGAGGCCGGGACTCTGGAAATTCACCCCTCCACTTT. This encodes CAWSMLRGRDSGNSPLHF.

The chain carries TRBV4-1 and TRBJ1-5, with 8 nucleotides matching TRBD1. V dropped 4 bases and J dropped 3; count of bases not matched to a gene: 5. The CDR3 length is 15 residues. Germline lookup yields CDR1 MGHRA and CDR2 YSYEKL. CDR3 bases: TGCGCCAGCAGCCTTACAGGGGGTCTCAATCAGCCCCAGCATTTT. This gives the protein CASSLTGGLNQPQHF.

The chain links TRBV5-8 to TRBJ2-1; no firm D call. Germline values: CDR1 SGHTS, CDR2 YDEGEE. The CDR3 is made up of 13 amino acids. Trimming stripped 1 base from V and 3 bases from J, with 5 bases between. CDR3 DNA sequence: TGTGCCAGCAGCTTGACCAACTACAATGAGCAGTTCTTC. Amino acid sequence: CASSLTNYNEQFF.

A single count supports this clone. J is TRBJ2-7 and V is TRBV6-5; 10 nucleotides align to TRBD2. The ends lost 0 bases at V and 3 bases at J; junction bases unmatched: 2. CDR1 is MNHEY and CDR2 is SVGAGI in the germline V gene. CDR3 length: 15 residues. Written as DNA, the CDR3 is TGTGCCAGCAGTTACTCGGCTAGCGGGAGCTACGAGCAGTACTTC. It encodes CASSYSASGSYEQYF.

This clone was seen just once. The gene calls are TRBV7-9 and TRBJ1-1; D is undetermined. Germline-derived CDR1 and CDR2 are SEHNR and FQNEAQ (reference sequence). Trimming took 2 bases from V and 6 from J, leaving 7 bases between them. The CDR3 consists of 12 residues. The CDR3 DNA sequence: TGTGCCAGCAGCTTATTAGGCGCTGAAGCTTTCTTT. This gives the protein CASSLLGAEAFF.

The rearrangement uses TRBV7-2 and TRBJ2-7, with TRBD2 matching 7 bases. Germline V CDR1 and CDR2: SGHTA, FQGNSA. The CDR3 length is 15 residues. V dropped 4 bases and J dropped 2; count of bases not matched to a gene: 8. CDR3 coding DNA: TGTGCCAGCAGCTCGGACCTAGCGGCTACCTACGAGCAGTACTTC. Its translation: CASSSDLAATYEQYF.

This clone was seen only once. The chain has TRBV7-3 and TRBJ2-1; D is unclear. The CDR3 sequence is 13 residues long. Trimming left V 5 bases short and J 3 bases short, with 8 bases between. Germline CDR1 is SGHTA and CDR2 is FQGTGA. In DNA form, the CDR3 reads TGTGCCAGCAGCCCAAACAGCTACAATGAGCAGTTCTTC. Translation gives CASSPNSYNEQFF.

This clone was observed a handful of times. J is TRBJ2-7 and V is TRBV7-3; a weak D match, TRBD2 (6 bases). The V end was cut by 4 bases, the J end by 5 bases, with 18 bases between. Germline CDR1 reads SGHTA; CDR2 reads FQGTGA. There are 15 residues in the CDR3. The CDR3 DNA reads as TGTGCCAGCAGCTATAATACAGCGGGTAAGGACGAGCAGTACTTC. Encoded protein: CASSYNTAGKDEQYF. Supplemented by reference TRBV7-3 and TRBJ2-7, the full variable domain reads GAGVSQTPSNKVTEKGKYVELRCDPISGHTALYWYRQSLGQGPEFLIYFQGTGAADDSGLPNDRFFAVRPEGSVSTLKIQRTERGDSAVYLCASSYNTAGKDEQYFGPGTRLTVT.

Written as DNA, the CDR3 is TGTGCCAGCAGCTACCAAACACTGAACACTGAAGCTTTCTTT. This codes for CASSYQTLNTEAFF. The chain combines TRBV5-4 with TRBJ1-1; no definite D call. This CDR3 contains 14 residues. V lost 3 bases, J lost 0 bases, and 9 bases lay in between. CDR1 and CDR2 from the germline V gene are SGHNT and YYREEE (reference sequence). Full variable domain (missing parts from reference TRBV5-4 and TRBJ1-1): ETGVTQSPTHLIKTRGQQVTLRCSSQSGHNTVSWYQQALGQGPQFIFQYYREEENGRGNFPPRFSGLQFPNYSSELNVNALELDDSALYLCASSYQTLNTEAFFGQGTRLTVV.

The chain uses TRBV5-5 and TRBJ2-5, with TRBD2 identical over 7 bases. Germline V gene data show CDR1 as SGHKS and CDR2 as YYEKEE (reference sequence). The CDR3 is 14 amino acids. V dropped 1 base and J dropped 3; count of bases not matched to a gene: 3. DNA of the CDR3: TGTGCCAGCAGCTTGTACCTAGCGGAAGAGACCCAGTACTTC. It specifies CASSLYLAEETQYF.